This T cell receptor beta chain was sequenced during a study of PD-1 blockade in mismatch repair-deficient tumors. Study-wide points: Tumor-resident clones, often absent from pretreatment blood, expanded after pembrolizumab and then contracted.

This clone was seen just once. Its cognate antigen is unknown. The method was immunoSEQ multiplex PCR; TCRdb's version includes in-frame clones alone and lacks a portion of them. The data hold about 120,000 clones, with roughly 80% observed a single time. There are 14 residues in the CDR3. Trimming pared 5 bases from V and 8 bases from J, leaving 16 bases between. Germline V gene sequence: CDR1 SEHNR, CDR2 FQNEAQ (reference sequence). The chain links TRBV7-9 to TRBJ2-1, with no clear D. This material consisted of peripheral blood, taken about 60 weeks after starting pembrolizumab. The TCR comes from an adult with mismatch repair-deficient cancer. The CDR3 loop reads CASSPAPSGDEQFF. In DNA form, the CDR3 reads TGTGCCAGCAGCCCAGCACCTTCGGGCGATGAGCAGTTCTTC.